This T cell receptor beta chain was sequenced during a study of shared clonotypes between healthy human individuals. Whole-study results and caveats: Few donors restricted represented genetic and exposure-history diversity. When compared with the clonotypes that were shared by all four sorted-subset donors, the non-shared clonotypes turned out to have lower generation probabilities.

Across several immunoSEQ plates, the genomic DNA of each subset was split evenly. An approximately 180 ng quantity of DNA, roughly 29,000 T cell genomes, went into the sorted-subset replicate PCRs. Produced via immunoSEQ multiplex PCR; TCRdb's table is partial and in-frame only. The data contain about 1 million clones, about 75% of them seen just once; the ten biggest clones take up about 1.5%. V gave up 5 bases and J gave up 2 bases; unmatched junction bases: 10. This CDR3 has 16 amino acids. CDR1 is SGHAT and CDR2 is FQNNGV in the germline V gene. A note on this clone: Its matching antigen is unknown.

This chain links TRBV11-2 with TRBJ2-7, with 9 bases fitting TRBD1. The clonotype was recovered from a man aged 18 to 30 in good health. Sequencing used memory CD4+ T cells sorted from blood. Subset denoted: CD45RA-negative fraction. The CDR3 here is CASSAPGTGRTYEQYF. The CDR3, as DNA: TGTGCCAGCAGCGCCCCCGGGACAGGGCGAACCTACGAGCAGTACTTC.